Presented here are 10 T cell receptor beta chains from one specimen sequenced in a study of metastatic and nonmetastatic thyroid tumors. All patients were untreated before thyroid surgery. TCRdb called clones again from the PCR reads with MiXCR. The sample yields more than 90,000 clones, 12% seen once. Sequencing input: blood. The receptors were gathered from a female donor with papillary thyroid cancer or a benign thyroid nodule (not recorded which). Some clones in this sample may be carry-over from other donors' samples.

This clone was seen many times. J is TRBJ2-3 and V is TRBV3-1; either TRBD1 or TRBD2 may fit D (6 bases each). Trimming took off 7 bases at V and 2 bases at J, with 13 bases between the two ends. This CDR3 has 14 amino acids. Germline-derived CDR1 and CDR2 are LGHDT and YNNKEL (reference sequence). Written as DNA, the CDR3 is TGTGCCAGCAAAAGGGGGGTGGACACAGATACGCAGTATTTT. The encoded protein is CASKRGVDTDTQYF.

This clone was recorded at least ten times. V is TRBV19 and J is TRBJ1-1, with D perhaps matching TRBD1 (5 bases). Germline CDR1 reads LNHDA; CDR2 reads SQIVND (reference sequence). Trimming stripped 1 base from V and 4 bases from J, with 10 bases between. This CDR3 is built from 14 residues. This CDR3 is CASSIGARGTEAFF. The CDR3 coding sequence is TGTGCCAGTAGTATAGGGGCAAGGGGCACTGAAGCTTTCTTT. Filled out from reference TRBV19 and TRBJ1-1, the complete variable domain reads DGGITQSPKYLFRKEGQNVTLSCEQNLNHDAMYWYRQDPGQGLRLIYYSQIVNDFQKGDIAEGYSVSREKKESFPLTVTSAQKNPTAFYLCASSIGARGTEAFFGQGTRLTVV.

Ten or more counts support this clone. V and J are TRBV11-2 and TRBJ2-5; D is perhaps TRBD1 or TRBD2 (5 bases each). This CDR3 comprises 15 residues. Germline V gene sequence: CDR1 SGHAT, CDR2 FQNNGV. Trimming left V 5 bases short and J 0 bases short, with 13 bases between. The CDR3 sequence is CASSLGTQYQETQYF. CDR3 DNA: TGTGCCAGCAGCCTCGGGACCCAGTACCAAGAGACCCAGTACTTC.

In the case of this clone: One end of the junction fails to match germline, which may point to a read error. The CDR3 reads CAWSAGTSGTDTQCF. The CDR3 nucleotides are TGTGCCTGGAGTGCTGGGACTAGCGGGACAGATACGCAGTGTTTT. This chain uses TRBV30 with TRBJ2-3; 13 nucleotides line up with TRBD2. CDR3 size: 15 residues. Germline V gene lookup returns CDR1 GTSNPN and CDR2 SVGIG (reference sequence). The full variable domain, completed using reference TRBV30 and TRBJ2-3, is SQTIHQWPATLVQPVGSPLSLECTVEGTSNPNLYWYRQAAGRGLQLLFYSVGIGQISSEVPQNLSASRPQDRQFILSSKKLLLSDSGFYLCAWSAGTSGTDTQCFGPGTRLTVL.

There are many counts of this clone. The chain has TRBV19 and TRBJ2-1; 8 nucleotides agree with TRBD2. Germline V gene sequence: CDR1 LNHDA, CDR2 SQIVND (reference sequence). With V trimmed by 3 bases and J by 1 base, 2 bases remained unmatched. The CDR3 is 15 amino acids. The CDR3 here is CASSISGISYNEQFF. The CDR3 bases are TGTGCCAGTAGTATTAGCGGGATTTCCTACAATGAGCAGTTCTTC.

This clone has ten or more counts. The chain combines TRBV10-3 with TRBJ1-2, with 10 bases matching TRBD1. V trimming: 5 bases; J trimming: 2 bases; junction bases outside the gene matches: 2. CDR1 is ENHRY and CDR2 is SYGVKD in the germline V gene. This CDR3 has 14 amino acids. The CDR3 region is CAISRTGGNYGYTF. In nucleotides, the CDR3 is TGTGCCATCAGTCGGACAGGGGGAAACTATGGCTACACCTTC.

There are many counts of this clone. The genes are TRBV28 and TRBJ1-5; D remains ambiguous. The CDR3 is 13 residues long. The germline CDR1 and CDR2 sequences are MDHEN and SYDVKM. The V and J ends lost 4 bases and 7 bases respectively, with 11 bases between them. CDR3 residues: CASSSSGAQPQHF. The CDR3 DNA follows: TGTGCCAGCAGTTCATCGGGCGCACAGCCCCAGCATTTT.

This clone appeared many times. The chain combines TRBV30 with TRBJ1-3; D is ambiguous. The CDR3 extends over 11 amino acids. Germline assignment: CDR1 GTSNPN and CDR2 SVGIG (reference sequence). As DNA, the CDR3 is TGTGCTTTGCCCACTGGAAACACCATATATTTT. Translated, it gives CALPTGNTIYF.

This clone showed up many times. CDR3 sequence reads: CASTSAATDTQYF. The CDR3 region has the DNA TGTGCCAGCACCTCAGCGGCCACAGATACGCAGTATTTT. The gene calls are TRBV19 and TRBJ2-3, with D maybe TRBD2 (5 bases). V was clipped by 9 bases and J by 2 bases, with 12 bases between them. Germline CDR1 reads LNHDA; CDR2 reads SQIVND (reference sequence). The CDR3 sequence is 13 residues long.

This clone was found a few times. A much larger clone differs from this one at a single base, so this may be a read error. This rearrangement joins TRBV19 to TRBJ1-6; unclear D gene. Germline assignment: CDR1 LNHDA and CDR2 SQIVND (reference sequence). This CDR3 spans 14 amino acids. In nucleotides, the CDR3 is TGTGCCAGTAGTCCGCCATGGGATAATTCACCCCCCCACTTT. Its translation is CASSPPWDNSPPHF.